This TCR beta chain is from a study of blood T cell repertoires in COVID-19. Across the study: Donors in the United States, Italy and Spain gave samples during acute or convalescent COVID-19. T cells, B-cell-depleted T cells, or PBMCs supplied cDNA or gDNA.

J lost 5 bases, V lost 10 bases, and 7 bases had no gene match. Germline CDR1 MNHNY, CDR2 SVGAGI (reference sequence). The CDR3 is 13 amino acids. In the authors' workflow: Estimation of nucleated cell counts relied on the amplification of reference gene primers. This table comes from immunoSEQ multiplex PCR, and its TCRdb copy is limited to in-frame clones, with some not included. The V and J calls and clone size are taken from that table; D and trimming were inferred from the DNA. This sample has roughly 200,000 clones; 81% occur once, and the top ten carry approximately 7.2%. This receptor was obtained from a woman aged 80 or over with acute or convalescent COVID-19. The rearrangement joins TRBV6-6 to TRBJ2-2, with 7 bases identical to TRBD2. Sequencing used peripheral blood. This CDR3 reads CAKKSGETGELFF. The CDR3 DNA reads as TGTGCCAAGAAAAGCGGGGAAACCGGGGAGCTGTTTTTT.